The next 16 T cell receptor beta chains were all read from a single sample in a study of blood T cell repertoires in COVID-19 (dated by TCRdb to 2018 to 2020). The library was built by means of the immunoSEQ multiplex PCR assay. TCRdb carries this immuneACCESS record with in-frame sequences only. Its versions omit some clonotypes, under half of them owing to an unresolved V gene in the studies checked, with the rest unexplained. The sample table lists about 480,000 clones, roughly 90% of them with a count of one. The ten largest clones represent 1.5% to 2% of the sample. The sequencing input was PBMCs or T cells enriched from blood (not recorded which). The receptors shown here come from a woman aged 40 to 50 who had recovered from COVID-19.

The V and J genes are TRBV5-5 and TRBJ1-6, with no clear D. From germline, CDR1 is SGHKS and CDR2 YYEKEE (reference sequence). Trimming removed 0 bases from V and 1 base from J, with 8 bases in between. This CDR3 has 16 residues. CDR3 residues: CASSLEPRSYNSPLHF. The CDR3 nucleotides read TGTGCCAGCAGCTTGGAACCGCGTTCCTATAATTCACCCCTCCACTTT.

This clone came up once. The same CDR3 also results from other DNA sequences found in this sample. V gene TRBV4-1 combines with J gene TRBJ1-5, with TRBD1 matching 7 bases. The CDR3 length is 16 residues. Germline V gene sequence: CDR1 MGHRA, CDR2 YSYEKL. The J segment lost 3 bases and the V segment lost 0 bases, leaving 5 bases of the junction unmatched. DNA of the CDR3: TGCGCCAGCAGCCAAGATGCAGGGGGGTACAATCAGCCCCAGCATTTT. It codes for CASSQDAGGYNQPQHF.

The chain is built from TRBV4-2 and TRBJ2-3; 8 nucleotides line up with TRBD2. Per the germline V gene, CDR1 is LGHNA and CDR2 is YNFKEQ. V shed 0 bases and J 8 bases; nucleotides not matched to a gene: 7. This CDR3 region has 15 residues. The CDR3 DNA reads TGTGCCAGCAGCCAAGATTCAGGTAGCGGGGCTACGCAGTATTTT. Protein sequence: CASSQDSGSGATQYF.

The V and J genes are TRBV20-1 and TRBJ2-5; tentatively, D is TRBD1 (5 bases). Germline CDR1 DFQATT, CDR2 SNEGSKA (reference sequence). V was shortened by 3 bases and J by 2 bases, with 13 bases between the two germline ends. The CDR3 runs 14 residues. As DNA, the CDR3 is TGCAGTGCTAGTGGCAGGGAAACGCAAGAGACCCAGTACTTC. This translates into CSASGRETQETQYF.

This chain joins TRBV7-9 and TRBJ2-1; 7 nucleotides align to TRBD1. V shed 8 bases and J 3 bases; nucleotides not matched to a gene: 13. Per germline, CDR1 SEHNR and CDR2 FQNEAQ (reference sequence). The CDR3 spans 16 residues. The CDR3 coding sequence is TGTGCCAGCGGTAAATACAGGGGACCCCTCTACAATGAGCAGTTCTTC. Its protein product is CASGKYRGPLYNEQFF.

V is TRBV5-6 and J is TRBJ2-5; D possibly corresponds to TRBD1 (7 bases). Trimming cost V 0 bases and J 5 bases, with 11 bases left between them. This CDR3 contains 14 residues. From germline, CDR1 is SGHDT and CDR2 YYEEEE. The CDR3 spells CASSLDRGGETQYF. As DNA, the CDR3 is TGTGCCAGCAGCTTGGACAGGGGAGGTGAGACCCAGTACTTC.

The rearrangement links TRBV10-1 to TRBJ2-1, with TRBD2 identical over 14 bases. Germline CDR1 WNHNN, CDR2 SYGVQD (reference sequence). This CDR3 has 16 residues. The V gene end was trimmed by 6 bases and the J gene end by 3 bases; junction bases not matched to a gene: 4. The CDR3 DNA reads TGCGCCAGCAGCCGCGGGACTAGCGGGGGCTACAATGAGCAGTTCTTC. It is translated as CASSRGTSGGYNEQFF.

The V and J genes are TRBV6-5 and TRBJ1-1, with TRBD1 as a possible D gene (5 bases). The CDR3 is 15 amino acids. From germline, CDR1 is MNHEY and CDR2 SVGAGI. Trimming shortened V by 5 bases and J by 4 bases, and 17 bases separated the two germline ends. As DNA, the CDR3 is TGTGCCAGCAGTAAGGGGTTTGGAAGTTTCACTGAAGCTTTCTTT. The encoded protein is CASSKGFGSFTEAFF.

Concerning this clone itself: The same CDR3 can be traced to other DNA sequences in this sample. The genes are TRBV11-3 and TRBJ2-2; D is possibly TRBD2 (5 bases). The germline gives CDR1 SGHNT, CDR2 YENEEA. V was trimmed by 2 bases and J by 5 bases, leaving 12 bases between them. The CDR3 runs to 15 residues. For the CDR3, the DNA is TGTGCCAGCAGCTTAAGGAGCGGAGCAACCGGGGAGCTGTTTTTT. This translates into CASSLRSGATGELFF.

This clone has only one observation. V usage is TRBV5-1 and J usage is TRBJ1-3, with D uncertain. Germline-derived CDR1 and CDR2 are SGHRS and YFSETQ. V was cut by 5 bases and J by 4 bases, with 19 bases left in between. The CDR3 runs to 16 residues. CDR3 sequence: CASRFGEGTSGNTIYF. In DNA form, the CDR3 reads TGCGCCAGCAGGTTCGGAGAGGGAACGTCGGGAAACACCATATATTTT.

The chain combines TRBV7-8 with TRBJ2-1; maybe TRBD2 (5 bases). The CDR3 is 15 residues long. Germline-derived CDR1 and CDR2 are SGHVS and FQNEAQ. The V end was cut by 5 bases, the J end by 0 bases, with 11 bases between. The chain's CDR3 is CASSPDYSSYNEQFF. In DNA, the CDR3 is TGTGCCAGCAGCCCAGACTATAGCTCCTACAATGAGCAGTTCTTC. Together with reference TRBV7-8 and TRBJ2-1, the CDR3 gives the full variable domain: GAGVSQSPRYKVAKRGQDVALRCDPISGHVSLFWYQQALGQGPEFLTYFQNEAQLDKSGLPSDRFFAERPEGSVSTLKIQRTQQEDSAVYLCASSPDYSSYNEQFFGPGTRLTVL.

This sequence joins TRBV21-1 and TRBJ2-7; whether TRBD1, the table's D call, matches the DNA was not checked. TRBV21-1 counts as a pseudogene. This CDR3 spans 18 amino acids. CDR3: CASSKALCGRFYIYEQYF. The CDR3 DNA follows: TGTGCCAGCAGCAAAGCGCTCTGTGGCAGGTTTTACATCTACGAGCAGTACTTC.

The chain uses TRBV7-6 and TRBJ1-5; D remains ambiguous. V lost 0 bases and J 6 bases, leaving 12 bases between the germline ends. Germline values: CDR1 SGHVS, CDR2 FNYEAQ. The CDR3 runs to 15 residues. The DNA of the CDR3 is TGTGCCAGCAGCTTAGCGCCGGGCGGAGGTCAGCCCCAGCATTTT. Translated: CASSLAPGGGQPQHF. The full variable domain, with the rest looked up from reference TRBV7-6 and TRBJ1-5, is GAGVSQSPRYKVTKRGQDVALRCDPISGHVSLYWYRQALGQGPEFLTYFNYEAQQDKSGLPNDRFSAERPEGSISTLTIQRTEQRDSAMYRCASSLAPGGGQPQHFGDGTRLSIL.

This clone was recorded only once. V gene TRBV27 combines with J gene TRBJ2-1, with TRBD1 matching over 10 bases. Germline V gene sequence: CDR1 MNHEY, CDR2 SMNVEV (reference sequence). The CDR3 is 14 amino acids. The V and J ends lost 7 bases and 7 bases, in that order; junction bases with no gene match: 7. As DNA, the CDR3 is TGTGCCAGCAACTTGAGGGACAGGGGTAATGAGCAGTTCTTC. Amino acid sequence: CASNLRDRGNEQFF.

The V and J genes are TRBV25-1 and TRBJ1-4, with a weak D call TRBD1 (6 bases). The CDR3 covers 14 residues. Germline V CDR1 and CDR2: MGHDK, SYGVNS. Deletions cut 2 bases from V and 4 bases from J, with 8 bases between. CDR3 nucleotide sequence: TGTGCCAGCAGTGAACAGGGGTATAATGAAAAACTGTTTTTT. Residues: CASSEQGYNEKLFF.

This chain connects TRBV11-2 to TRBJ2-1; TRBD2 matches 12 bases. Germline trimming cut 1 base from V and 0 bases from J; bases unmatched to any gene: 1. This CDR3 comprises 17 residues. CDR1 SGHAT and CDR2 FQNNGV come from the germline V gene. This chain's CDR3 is CASSLGTSGVSYNEQFF. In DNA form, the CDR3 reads TGTGCCAGCAGCTTAGGGACTAGCGGGGTCTCCTACAATGAGCAGTTCTTC.